The 18 T cell receptor beta chains given below trace back to one sample, sequenced in a study of CD8 T cells in ankylosing spondylitis. The study, taken as a whole, reports: Ankylosing spondylitis blood seemed to carry a telltale TCR beta motif made of eight highly homologous variants.

From the 5' RACE reads, TCRdb called clonotypes with MiXCR, one entry per CDR3 protein. Of fewer than 750,000 distinct CDR3 sequences listed, roughly 19% are singletons. Their specific antigens are unknown. Sequencing was done on a sample of blood, either unsorted or a sorted T cell fraction (not recorded which). Receptor source: a male donor with ankylosing spondylitis.

This clonotype has only a few counts. The rearrangement uses TRBV4-3 and TRBJ2-7, with TRBD2 matching 8 bases. V gave up 0 bases and J gave up 4 bases; unmatched junction bases: 5. CDR3 length: 15 residues. Germline CDR1 LGHNA, CDR2 YSLEER. This CDR3 reads CASSQDSGSIYEQYF. CDR3 DNA: TGCGCCAGCAGCCAAGACAGCGGGAGTATATACGAGCAGTACTTC.

This clonotype showed up just a few times. The chain joins TRBV3-1 to TRBJ2-5; D unclear. V lost 0 bases, J lost 4 bases, and 6 bases lay in between. The CDR3 covers 13 residues. Germline-derived CDR1 and CDR2 are LGHDT and YNNKEL (reference sequence). CDR3 bases: TGTGCCAGCAGCCAAGAAAGGAGAGAGACCCAGTACTTC. Its protein is CASSQERRETQYF.

V usage is TRBV7-2 and J usage is TRBJ2-3; possible D gene TRBD2, 5 bases. Germline V lookup: CDR1 SGHTA, CDR2 FQGNSA. This CDR3 has 17 amino acids. Trimming took 5 bases from V and 2 from J, leaving 20 bases between them. In DNA, the CDR3 is TGTGCCAGCAGCCCCCTCGAGAGGGCAACCATCACAGATACGCAGTATTTT. Encoded protein: CASSPLERATITDTQYF.

This clonotype was picked up a small number of times. The chain has TRBV4-3 and TRBJ2-2; no definite D call. The ends were cut back, 0 bases at V and 8 bases at J, with 7 bases in the middle. Germline CDR1 reads LGHNA; CDR2 reads YSLEER. This CDR3 region has 13 residues. In nucleotides, the CDR3 is TGCGCCAGCAGCCAAGAAGAAAGGGGGGAGCTGTTTTTT. Amino acid sequence: CASSQEERGELFF.

In this sample, this clonotype turned up a few times. The chain couples TRBV20-1 to TRBJ1-2; D remains ambiguous. The CDR3 totals 14 residues. Trimming removed 0 bases at V and 1 base at J, with 9 bases between. CDR1 is DFQATT and CDR2 is SNEGSKA in the germline V gene (reference sequence). The CDR3 DNA is TGCAGTGCTAGAGATTTATGGGTTAACTATGGCTACACCTTC. It is translated as CSARDLWVNYGYTF.

V and J are TRBV7-2 and TRBJ2-3, with D possibly being TRBD1 (6 bases). V was trimmed by 4 bases and J by 2 bases, leaving 16 bases between them. This CDR3 region has 16 residues. Germline loops: CDR1 SGHTA, CDR2 FQGNSA. CDR3 loop: CASSSRDTRDTDTQYF. CDR3 coding DNA: TGTGCCAGCAGCTCCAGGGACACAAGAGACACAGATACGCAGTATTTT.

This clonotype was seen a handful of times. The V call is TRBV20-1, the J call TRBJ2-7, with 9 bases identical to TRBD2. After removal of 3 bases from V and 5 bases from J, the junction contained 20 bases not matched to a gene. Germline loops: CDR1 DFQATT, CDR2 SNEGSKA (reference sequence). The CDR3 runs 18 residues. DNA for the CDR3: TGCAGTGCTAGGGGCTTCTGGCTAGCGGGACATAGAACCAACGAGCAGTACTTC. The encoded protein is CSARGFWLAGHRTNEQYF.

This clonotype has only a few counts. The chain uses TRBV27 and TRBJ2-5, with a possible D match to TRBD1 (6 bases). Deletions cut 6 bases from V and 4 bases from J, with 21 bases between. Germline CDR1 and CDR2: MNHEY and SMNVEV (reference sequence). The CDR3 contains 16 residues. The CDR3 reads CASSRATGSFGETQYF. The DNA of the CDR3 is TGTGCCAGCAGCCGAGCAACAGGGTCCTTCGGAGAGACCCAGTACTTC.

This clonotype occurred a few times. The V and J genes are TRBV6-1 and TRBJ1-2; TRBD1 agrees at 7 bases. Per germline, CDR1 MNHNS and CDR2 SASEGT. The CDR3 has 13 residues. The ends lost 7 bases at V and 3 bases at J; junction bases unmatched: 5. In nucleotides, the CDR3 is TGTGCCAGCACGGGGACAGCCTACTATGGCTACACCTTC. Translating gives CASTGTAYYGYTF.

This clonotype was counted between two and nine times. The chain is built from TRBV25-1 and TRBJ1-1; weak D call: TRBD1 (5 bases). Trimming removed 1 base at V and 3 bases at J, with 9 bases between. The CDR3 length is 14 residues. Looked up from germline, CDR1 is MGHDK and CDR2 is SYGVNS. The CDR3 DNA reads TGTGCCAGCAGTGAATGGCAGGGATACACTGAAGCTTTCTTT. This sequence encodes CASSEWQGYTEAFF.

This clonotype was found a few times. The chain links TRBV21-1 to TRBJ2-7; TRBD1 is the table's D call, not checked against the DNA. TRBV21-1 is a documented pseudogene. This CDR3 comprises 19 residues. CDR3 sequence reads: CASSLPEGTGGLILYEQYF. The DNA of the CDR3 is TGTGCCAGCAGCCTTCCTGAGGGGACAGGGGGACTTATTCTCTACGAGCAGTACTTC.

This clonotype was picked up a small number of times. The V gene is TRBV6-2 or TRBV6-3, the J gene TRBJ2-7; tentative D call: TRBD2 (5 bases). The CDR3 covers 13 residues. Trimming cost V 7 bases and J 3 bases, with 13 bases left between them. CDR1 is MNHEY, CDR2 SVGEGT, per germline. CDR3 sequence (DNA): TGTGCCAGCAAACTGGATGCGGGCTACGAGCAGTACTTC. It is translated as CASKLDAGYEQYF.

The chain has TRBV12-3 or TRBV12-4 and TRBJ2-7; 8 bases align to TRBD2. J was trimmed by 6 bases and V by 5 bases; bases with no gene match: 9. This CDR3 has 14 residues. The CDR3 nucleotides read TGTGCCAGCAGTGTTGGAAGCGGGAGCTCCGAGCAGTACTTC. Translated: CASSVGSGSSEQYF.

This clonotype has ten or more counts. V gene TRBV15 combines with J gene TRBJ2-1; D unclear. Deletions cut 4 bases from V and 0 bases from J, with 10 bases between. Germline lookup yields CDR1 LNHNV and CDR2 YYDKDF (reference sequence). The CDR3 runs to 15 residues. CDR3 region: CATSIEVNSYNEQFF. The CDR3 DNA reads as TGTGCCACCAGCATCGAGGTTAACTCCTACAATGAGCAGTTCTTC. The full variable domain, its missing parts supplied by reference TRBV15 and TRBJ2-1, is DAMVIQNPRYQVTQFGKPVTLSCSQTLNHNVMYWYQQKSSQAPKLLFHYYDKDFNNEADTPDNFQSRRPNTSFCFLDIRSPGLGDTAMYLCATSIEVNSYNEQFFGPGTRLTVL.

This chain links TRBV18 with TRBJ1-6; D is unclear. The V end lost 0 bases, the J end lost 8 bases, and 2 bases lay between the germline ends. Germline V gene lookup returns CDR1 KGHSH and CDR2 LQKENI. The CDR3 runs to 12 residues. The CDR3 DNA is TGTGCCAGCTCACCACCGGATTCACCCCTCCACTTT. Protein sequence: CASSPPDSPLHF.

V and J are TRBV6-5 and TRBJ1-1, with D perhaps matching TRBD1 (5 bases). The V end was cut by 0 bases, the J end by 4 bases, with 9 bases between. CDR3 size: 14 residues. Germline CDR1 reads MNHEY; CDR2 reads SVGAGI. The CDR3 region is CASSYSGDRTEAFF. The CDR3 DNA sequence: TGTGCCAGCAGTTACTCGGGGGACCGCACTGAAGCTTTCTTT.

The chain recombines TRBV19 with TRBJ2-3; 10 positions match TRBD2. CDR3 length equals 16 residues. Unmatched junction bases numbered 11, after V lost 6 bases and J lost 5 bases. Germline V lookup: CDR1 LNHDA, CDR2 SQIVND (reference sequence). CDR3 nucleotides: TGTGCCAGTAGGACCATTGAGCGGGGGGGCGTAGATACGCAGTATTTT. Protein product: CASRTIERGGVDTQYF.

This clonotype was seen a few times. The chain combines TRBV20-1 with TRBJ1-4; D is possibly TRBD1 (5 bases). The V gene lost 1 base and the J gene lost 4 bases, with 10 bases spanning the gap. Germline V gene sequence: CDR1 DFQATT, CDR2 SNEGSKA (reference sequence). The CDR3 runs 14 residues. CDR3 amino acids: CSARVRGYNEKLFF. The CDR3 bases are TGCAGTGCTAGAGTTAGGGGTTATAATGAAAAACTGTTTTTT.